This T cell receptor beta chain came from a study of blood T cell repertoires in COVID-19. Generated by immunoSEQ multiplex PCR, the TCRdb table keeps only in-frame clones and is missing some. Of about 230,000 clones in the sample, over 80% were seen once. V lost 0 bases to trimming and J lost 6 bases; unmatched junction nucleotides: 5. The CDR3 consists of 14 residues. Germline assignment: CDR1 SGHRS and CDR2 YFSETQ. Sequences were obtained from peripheral blood. The J gene is TRBJ1-1, the V gene TRBV5-1, with TRBD1 matching 7 bases. This receptor was identified in a man aged 35 to 55 with acute or convalescent COVID-19. CDR3: CASSLEGAISEAFF. The CDR3 DNA reads TGCGCCAGCAGCTTGGAGGGGGCGATTTCTGAAGCTTTCTTT.